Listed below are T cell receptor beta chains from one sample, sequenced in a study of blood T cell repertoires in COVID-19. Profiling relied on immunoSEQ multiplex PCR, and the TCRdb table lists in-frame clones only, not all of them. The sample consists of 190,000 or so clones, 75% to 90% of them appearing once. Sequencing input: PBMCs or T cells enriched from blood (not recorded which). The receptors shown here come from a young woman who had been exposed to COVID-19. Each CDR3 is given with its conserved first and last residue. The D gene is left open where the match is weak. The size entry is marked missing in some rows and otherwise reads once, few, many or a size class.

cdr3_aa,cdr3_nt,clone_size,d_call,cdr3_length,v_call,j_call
CASSQELPAYTGELFF,TGCGCCAGCAGCCAAGAACTCCCTGCGTACACCGGGGAGCTGTTTTTT,-,-,16,TRBV4-1,TRBJ2-2
CASSGGDANTGELFF,TGTGCCAGCAGCGGGGGGGACGCGAACACCGGGGAGCTGTTTTTT,once,TRBD2,15,TRBV7-9,TRBJ2-2
CASSPESSWRGDTDTQYF,TGTGCCAGCTCCCCCGAGTCGAGCTGGCGGGGGGACACAGATACGCAGTATTTT,-,TRBD2,18,TRBV18,TRBJ2-3
CASSLAVGGTYNEQFF,TGTGCCAGCAGCTTAGCGGTGGGGGGTACCTACAATGAGCAGTTCTTC,-,-,16,TRBV7-7,TRBJ2-1
CASSFAGTGNNEQFF,TGTGCCAGCAGCTTTGCGGGGACAGGGAACAATGAGCAGTTCTTC,-,TRBD1,15,TRBV7-3,TRBJ2-1
CASSLGGRPESPLHF,TGCGCCAGCAGCTTGGGGGGCCGTCCTGAATCACCCCTCCACTTT,-,-,15,TRBV5-1,TRBJ1-6
CASSSPLGGTGSNYGYTF,TGTGCCAGCAGCTCCCCCCTCGGTGGAACGGGTTCCAACTATGGCTACACCTTC,-,-,18,TRBV3-1/TRBV3-2,TRBJ1-2
CASSFPGAPFIGYTF,TGTGCCAGCAGCTTTCCTGGGGCGCCTTTTATTGGCTACACCTTC,-,-,15,TRBV5-8,TRBJ1-2
CASSAISRTGGNEQFF,TGTGCCAGCAGCGCAATCTCGAGGACAGGGGGCAATGAGCAGTTCTTC,-,TRBD1,16,TRBV11-3,TRBJ2-1
CASSYSPRDTEAFF,TGTGCCAGCAGTTACTCCCCCCGGGACACTGAAGCTTTCTTT,-,-,14,TRBV6-5,TRBJ1-1
CASSAVGNQPQHF,TGTGCCAGCAGCGCCGTCGGCAATCAGCCCCAGCATTTT,once,-,13,TRBV9,TRBJ1-5
CSVEYGYGYTF,TGCAGCGTTGAATACGGCTATGGCTACACCTTC,-,-,11,TRBV29-1,TRBJ1-2
CASTSDRVGNTIYF,TGTGCCAGCACCTCGGACAGGGTAGGAAACACCATATATTTT,-,TRBD1,14,TRBV2,TRBJ1-3
CASSVEGDSRLSGNTIYF,TGTGCCAGCAGCGTAGAAGGGGACAGCCGTCTCTCTGGAAACACCATATATTTT,-,TRBD1,18,TRBV9,TRBJ1-3
CASSLRGQGYGYTF,TGCGCCAGCAGCTTGAGAGGACAGGGCTATGGCTACACCTTC,-,TRBD1,14,TRBV5-1,TRBJ1-2
CASSLLAGGGDTQYF,TGTGCCAGCAGCCTTTTAGCGGGGGGTGGAGATACGCAGTATTTT,-,TRBD2,15,TRBV3-1/TRBV3-2,TRBJ2-3
CASSLETGVNSPLHF,TGCGCCAGCAGCTTGGAAACAGGAGTGAATTCACCCCTCCACTTT,-,-,15,TRBV5-1,TRBJ1-6
CASSLGQGVSRGETQYF,TGCGCCAGCAGCTTGGGGCAGGGGGTCAGTCGAGGGGAGACCCAGTACTTC,-,TRBD1,17,TRBV5-1,TRBJ2-5
CAISEFETGTTEAFF,TGTGCCATCAGTGAGTTCGAGACAGGGACCACTGAAGCTTTCTTT,-,TRBD1,15,TRBV10-3,TRBJ1-1
CATSRVNRGREKLFF,TGTGCCACCAGCAGGGTGAACAGGGGGCGTGAAAAACTGTTTTTT,-,TRBD1,15,TRBV15,TRBJ1-4
CASSLGQGGYEQYF,TGTGCCAGCAGCTTGGGACAGGGTGGATACGAGCAGTACTTC,once,TRBD1,14,TRBV7-2,TRBJ2-7
CASSLAGRYEQYF,TGTGCCAGCAGCTTAGCAGGGAGGTACGAGCAGTACTTC,-,-,13,TRBV11-2,TRBJ2-7
CASSRTGQNYGYTF,TGTGCCAGCAGCCGGACCGGACAGAACTATGGCTACACCTTC,once,-,14,TRBV11-2,TRBJ1-2
CASSVGRDSNSPLHF,TGTGCCAGCAGCGTCGGTAGGGACAGTAATTCACCCCTCCACTTT,few,TRBD1,15,TRBV9,TRBJ1-6
CASSLKGSATNEKLFF,TGTGCCAGCAGCTTGAAGGGGTCTGCAACTAATGAAAAACTGTTTTTT,-,-,16,TRBV7-2,TRBJ1-4
CSASSFGGTYNEQFF,TGCAGTGCTAGTTCTTTCGGGGGGACTTACAATGAGCAGTTCTTC,-,TRBD2,15,TRBV20-1,TRBJ2-1
CASSPEAGNNYEQYF,TGCGCCAGCAGCCCCGAGGCGGGAAACAACTACGAGCAGTACTTC,once,-,15,TRBV5-1,TRBJ2-7
CASSSTGNQPQHF,TGTGCCAGCAGCAGTACAGGTAATCAGCCCCAGCATTTT,-,-,13,TRBV2,TRBJ1-5